This TCR beta chain was identified during a study of cytotoxic CD8 clonotypes in ibrutinib-treated CLL. Study-wide findings and caveats: For progressing versus sustained-remission patients, sampling times were not the same. Rare overall, public clonotypes shrank or held steady under therapy. Researchers report that baseline clonality outpaced age-matched healthy donors and tracked circulating CD8+ T-cell counts.

V lost 1 base to trimming and J lost 7 bases, with 8 bases between them. CDR3 length equals 13 residues. CDR1 is MNHNS, CDR2 SASEGT, per germline. About this clone: Its matching antigen is unknown.

The assay was immunoSEQ multiplex PCR, and TCRdb's table has in-frame clones only and misses some. This table has 150,000 or so clones, 79% appearing once. Sequencing used PBMCs, obtained after 12 months of ibrutinib treatment. The chain carries TRBV6-1 and TRBJ1-5, with D possibly being TRBD1 (5 bases). The receptor was isolated from a human donor with chronic lymphocytic leukemia. The chain's CDR3 is CASSEGGSQPQHF. The DNA for the CDR3 is TGTGCCAGCAGTGAAGGGGGCTCCCAGCCCCAGCATTTT.